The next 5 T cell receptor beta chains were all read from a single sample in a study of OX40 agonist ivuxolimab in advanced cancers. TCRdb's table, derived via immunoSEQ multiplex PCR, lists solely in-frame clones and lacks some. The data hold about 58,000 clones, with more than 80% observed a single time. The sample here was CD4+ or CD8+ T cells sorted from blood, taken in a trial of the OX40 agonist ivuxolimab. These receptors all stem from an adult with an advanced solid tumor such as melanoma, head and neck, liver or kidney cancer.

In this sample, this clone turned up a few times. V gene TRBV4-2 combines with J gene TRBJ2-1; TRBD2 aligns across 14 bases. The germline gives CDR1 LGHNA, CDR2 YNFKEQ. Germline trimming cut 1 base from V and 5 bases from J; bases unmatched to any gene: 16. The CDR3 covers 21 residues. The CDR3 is CASSQVGLGTSGGPMNNEQFF. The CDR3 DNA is TGTGCCAGCAGCCAAGTTGGACTGGGGACTAGCGGGGGACCGATGAACAATGAGCAGTTCTTC.

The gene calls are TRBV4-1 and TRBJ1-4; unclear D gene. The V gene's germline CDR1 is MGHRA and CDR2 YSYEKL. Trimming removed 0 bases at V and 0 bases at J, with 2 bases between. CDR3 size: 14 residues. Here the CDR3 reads CASSQEATNEKLFF. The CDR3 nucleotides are TGCGCCAGCAGCCAAGAGGCAACTAATGAAAAACTGTTTTTT.

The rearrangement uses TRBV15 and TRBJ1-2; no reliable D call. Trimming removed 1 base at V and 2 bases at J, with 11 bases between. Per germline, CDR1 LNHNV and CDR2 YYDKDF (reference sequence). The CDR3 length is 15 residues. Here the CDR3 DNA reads TGTGCCACCAGCAGAGTTCCCGTTGGGAACTATGGCTACACCTTC. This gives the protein CATSRVPVGNYGYTF.

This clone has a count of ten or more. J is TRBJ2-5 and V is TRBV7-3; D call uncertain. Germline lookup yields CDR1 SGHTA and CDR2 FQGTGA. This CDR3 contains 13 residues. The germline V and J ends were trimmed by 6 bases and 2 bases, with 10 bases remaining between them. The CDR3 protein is CASSRSDQETQYF. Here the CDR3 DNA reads TGTGCCAGCAGTAGGTCGGATCAAGAGACCCAGTACTTC.

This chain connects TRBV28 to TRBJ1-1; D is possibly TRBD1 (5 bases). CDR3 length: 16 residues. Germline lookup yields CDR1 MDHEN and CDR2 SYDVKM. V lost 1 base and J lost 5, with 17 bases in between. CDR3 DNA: TGTGCCAGCAGTTTATCTGGGACGGTGCCGGGGACTGAAGCTTTCTTT. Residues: CASSLSGTVPGTEAFF.